One and the same sample provided the 20 T cell receptor beta chains below, sequenced in a study of cytomegalovirus exposure and HLA in healthy donors. PCR involved 60 Vbeta and 13 Jbeta primers. Here immunoSEQ multiplex PCR was the method, and the copy in TCRdb shows in-frame clones only, minus some. The repertoire holds around 140,000 clones, 70% to 85% seen once, with roughly 9.7% in the top ten. Sequencing was done on a sample of PBMCs. The receptors originated from a woman aged 55-69 years in good health and CMV-seropositive.

The chain has TRBV7-2 and TRBJ1-1; D is possibly TRBD1 (6 bases). V was shortened by 5 bases and J by 7 bases, with 14 bases between the two germline ends. CDR1 and CDR2 (germline): SGHTA, FQGNSA. This CDR3 is 13 amino acids long. CDR3 region: CASSHPNRDEAFF. The CDR3 coding sequence is TGTGCCAGCAGCCACCCTAACAGGGATGAAGCTTTCTTT.

The rearrangement links TRBV7-9 to TRBJ1-2; D unresolved. The V gene's germline CDR1 is SEHNR and CDR2 FQNEAQ (reference sequence). There are 12 residues in the CDR3. V was clipped by 2 bases and J by 4 bases, with 5 bases between them. The CDR3 here is CASSLSVYGYTF. DNA of the CDR3: TGTGCCAGCAGCTTATCGGTCTATGGCTACACCTTC.

The CDR3 loop is CASAGAEDTIYF. CDR3 coding DNA: TGCGCCAGCGCTGGAGCGGAGGACACCATATATTTT. The rearrangement joins TRBV5-1 to TRBJ1-3, with D hard to call. The V end lost 7 bases, the J end lost 8 bases, and 13 bases lay between the germline ends. The CDR3 is 12 residues long. Germline lookup yields CDR1 SGHRS and CDR2 YFSETQ.

J is TRBJ2-1 and V is TRBV7-9; 9 nucleotides agree with TRBD2. Germline trimming cut 1 base from V and 4 bases from J; bases unmatched to any gene: 2. The CDR3 extends over 15 amino acids. Germline V gene data show CDR1 as SEHNR and CDR2 as FQNEAQ (reference sequence). CDR3 protein: CASSLVLAGYNEQFF. In nucleotides, the CDR3 is TGTGCCAGCAGCTTAGTACTAGCGGGTTACAATGAGCAGTTCTTC.

The rearrangement links TRBV5-4 to TRBJ2-2; D is uncertain. Germline lookup yields CDR1 SGHNT and CDR2 YYREEE (reference sequence). This CDR3 region has 16 residues. The germline V and J ends were trimmed by 4 bases and 2 bases, with 15 bases remaining between them. The CDR3 region has the DNA TGTGCCAGCAGCCCCAAAGGCGGAATCAACACCGGGGAGCTGTTTTTT. Encoded protein: CASSPKGGINTGELFF.

The chain carries TRBV7-6 and TRBJ2-1; D is unresolved. CDR1 and CDR2 (germline): SGHVS, FNYEAQ. The V end was cut by 1 base, the J end by 3 bases, with 16 bases between. The CDR3 loop spans 17 amino acids. The CDR3 sequence: CASSLDMSSDIYNEQFF. DNA for the CDR3: TGTGCCAGCAGCTTAGATATGTCGTCAGACATCTACAATGAGCAGTTCTTC.

The gene calls are TRBV18 and TRBJ2-7; D remains unclear. This CDR3 region has 14 residues. Germline V CDR1 and CDR2: KGHSH, LQKENI. The V gene lost 2 bases and the J gene lost 0 bases, with 8 bases spanning the gap. CDR3 nucleotides: TGTGCCAGCTCACCAGAGGCCTTCTCCTACGAGCAGTACTTC. Amino acid sequence: CASSPEAFSYEQYF.

The DNA for the CDR3 is TGTGCCAGTAGGCCGGGACAGGGGACCTGGGTGCAGTACTTC. As protein: CASRPGQGTWVQYF. V and J are TRBV19 and TRBJ2-7, with TRBD1 matching 10 bases. Trimming at V came to 6 bases and at J to 9 bases, leaving 11 bases not matched to a gene. Germline V gene data show CDR1 as LNHDA and CDR2 as SQIVND (reference sequence). CDR3 length equals 14 residues.

This chain links TRBV4-1 with TRBJ2-3, with D perhaps matching TRBD2 (6 bases). This CDR3 has 16 amino acids. The V end lost 0 bases, the J end lost 1 base, and 11 bases lay between the germline ends. The germline gives CDR1 MGHRA, CDR2 YSYEKL. This CDR3 is CASSQDLASGTDTQYF. CDR3 DNA: TGCGCCAGCAGCCAAGATCTGGCTAGCGGCACAGATACGCAGTATTTT.

V and J are TRBV5-4 and TRBJ2-7; 8 bases are shared with TRBD2. Germline V gene lookup returns CDR1 SGHNT and CDR2 YYREEE (reference sequence). The CDR3 covers 15 residues. J lost 2 bases, V lost 2 bases, and 6 bases had no gene match. This CDR3 is CASSFSSGQAYEQYF. CDR3 in DNA: TGTGCCAGCAGCTTTTCTAGCGGGCAAGCCTACGAGCAGTACTTC.

The rearrangement joins TRBV4-2 to TRBJ2-5; weak D call: TRBD2 (6 bases). The V end lost 0 bases, the J end lost 1 base, and 9 bases lay between the germline ends. CDR3 length: 15 residues. Germline CDR1 and CDR2: LGHNA and YNFKEQ. The CDR3 DNA reads TGTGCCAGCAGCCAAGAACCGGGACTCCAAGAGACCCAGTACTTC. Translated: CASSQEPGLQETQYF.

V is TRBV7-9 and J is TRBJ1-4; 9 nucleotides match TRBD1. The CDR3 is made up of 14 amino acids. The V segment lost 5 bases and the J segment 6 bases; nucleotides outside the gene matches: 4. Germline CDR1 is SEHNR and CDR2 is FQNEAQ (reference sequence). The DNA for the CDR3 is TGTGCCAGCAGCCCCGGACAGGGGTATGAAAAACTGTTTTTT. Translated: CASSPGQGYEKLFF.

This clone was picked up a small number of times. V gene TRBV19 combines with J gene TRBJ2-1; 8 bases fit TRBD2. This CDR3 contains 14 residues. Germline V gene lookup returns CDR1 LNHDA and CDR2 SQIVND (reference sequence). After removal of 4 bases from V and 2 bases from J, the junction contained 1 base not matched to a gene. In DNA, the CDR3 is TGTGCCAGTAGTAGGGGACTAGCCTACAATGAGCAGTTCTTC. It is translated as CASSRGLAYNEQFF. The variable domain in full, completed from reference TRBV19 and TRBJ2-1, reads DGGITQSPKYLFRKEGQNVTLSCEQNLNHDAMYWYRQDPGQGLRLIYYSQIVNDFQKGDIAEGYSVSREKKESFPLTVTSAQKNPTAFYLCASSRGLAYNEQFFGPGTRLTVL.

The chain has TRBV6-1 and TRBJ1-2; D uncertain. Germline CDR1 is MNHNS and CDR2 is SASEGT. This CDR3 is 14 amino acids long. V dropped 2 bases and J dropped 2 bases, with 9 bases sitting between them. CDR3: CASSESDSNYGYTF. CDR3 bases: TGTGCCAGCAGTGAATCCGACTCAAACTATGGCTACACCTTC.

In this sample, this clone turned up once. The chain employs TRBV5-4 and TRBJ2-3; the match to TRBD1 covers 7 bases. The CDR3 covers 14 residues. Germline CDR1 is SGHNT and CDR2 is YYREEE (reference sequence). Trimming took 6 bases from V and 0 from J; bases not matched to a gene: 4. The CDR3 reads CASTPGQSTDTQYF. The CDR3 DNA sequence: TGTGCCAGCACCCCGGGACAGAGCACAGATACGCAGTATTTT.

This chain links TRBV29-1 with TRBJ1-4; D gene unclear. Germline-derived CDR1 and CDR2 are SQVTM and ANQGSEA. Trimming shortened V by 5 bases and J by 2 bases, and 15 bases separated the two germline ends. CDR3 size: 15 residues. The CDR3 DNA follows: TGCAGCGTTATACCGGAGCCTCCGACTAATGAAAAACTGTTTTTT. This translates into CSVIPEPPTNEKLFF.

J is TRBJ2-3 and V is TRBV5-1; 10 bases match TRBD1. Germline trimming cut 4 bases from V and 3 bases from J; bases unmatched to any gene: 20. Germline CDR1 and CDR2: SGHRS and YFSETQ. This CDR3 has 20 amino acids. CDR3 nucleotide sequence: TGCGCCAGCAGCGGGTCCCCCTTTCGGGACAGGGGTATTGGAACAGATACGCAGTATTTT. It yields the protein CASSGSPFRDRGIGTDTQYF.

The rearrangement links TRBV5-1 to TRBJ2-7; 7 bases line up with TRBD2. Losses at the gene ends were 4 bases for V and 1 base for J; bases not matched to a gene: 17. Germline V lookup: CDR1 SGHRS, CDR2 YFSETQ. The CDR3 contains 18 residues. CDR3 region: CASSGGGVLAETSYEQYF. The CDR3 nucleotides read TGCGCCAGCAGCGGTGGGGGGGTTCTAGCCGAAACATCCTACGAGCAGTACTTC.

The rearrangement uses TRBV30 and TRBJ1-1; maybe TRBD1 (5 bases). Looked up from germline, CDR1 is GTSNPN and CDR2 is SVGIG (reference sequence). The CDR3 is 14 residues long. Trimming shortened V by 0 bases and J by 2 bases, and 10 bases separated the two germline ends. The CDR3 region has the DNA TGTGCCTGGAGTGTATGGGGGGTTAACACTGAAGCTTTCTTT. Translated, it gives CAWSVWGVNTEAFF.

The chain combines TRBV10-3 with TRBJ2-2; TRBD1 agrees at 7 bases. The V gene end was trimmed by 6 bases and the J gene end by 4 bases; junction bases not matched to a gene: 5. The CDR3 sequence is 14 residues long. Germline CDR1 is ENHRY and CDR2 is SYGVKD. CDR3 DNA: TGTGCCATCAGCGACAGGGTCTCCACCGGGGAGCTGTTTTTT. It yields the protein CAISDRVSTGELFF.